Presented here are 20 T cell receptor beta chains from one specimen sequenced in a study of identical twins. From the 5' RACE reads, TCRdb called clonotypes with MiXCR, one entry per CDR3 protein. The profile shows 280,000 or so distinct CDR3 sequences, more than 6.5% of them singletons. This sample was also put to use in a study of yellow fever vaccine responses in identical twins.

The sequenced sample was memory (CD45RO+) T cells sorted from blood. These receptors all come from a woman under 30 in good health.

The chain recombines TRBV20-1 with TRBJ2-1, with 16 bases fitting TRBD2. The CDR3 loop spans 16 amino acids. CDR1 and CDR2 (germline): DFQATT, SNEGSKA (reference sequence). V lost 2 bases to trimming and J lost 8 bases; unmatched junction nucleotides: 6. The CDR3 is CSARRGTSGRAYEQFF. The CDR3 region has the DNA TGCAGTGCTAGACGCGGGACTAGCGGGAGGGCCTATGAGCAGTTCTTC.

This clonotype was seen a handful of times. Here the CDR3 DNA reads TGTGCCAGCAGTACCGTAGCGGGAGGGCCAGAGACCCAGTACTTC. Translating gives CASSTVAGGPETQYF. The rearrangement links TRBV28 to TRBJ2-5; 11 bases map to TRBD2. This CDR3 is 15 amino acids long. Germline lookup yields CDR1 MDHEN and CDR2 SYDVKM. V lost 5 bases, J lost 4 bases, and 6 bases stayed unmatched.

The CDR3: CASSTTSMSKNIQYF. DNA for the CDR3: TGTGCCAGCAGCACGACTAGCATGTCCAAAAACATTCAGTACTTC. The V and J genes are TRBV7-9 and TRBJ2-4, with TRBD2 identical over 7 bases. The CDR3 runs to 15 residues. The V gene end was trimmed by 5 bases and the J gene end by 2 bases; junction bases not matched to a gene: 6. Germline assignment: CDR1 SEHNR and CDR2 FQNEAQ (reference sequence).

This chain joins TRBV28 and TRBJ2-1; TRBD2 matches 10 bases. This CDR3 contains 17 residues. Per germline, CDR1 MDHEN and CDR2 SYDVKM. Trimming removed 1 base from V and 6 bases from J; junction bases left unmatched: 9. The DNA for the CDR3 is TGTGCCAGCAGTTTATCCCCGGCGAGCGGGGGGGGCAATGAGCAGTTCTTC. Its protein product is CASSLSPASGGGNEQFF.

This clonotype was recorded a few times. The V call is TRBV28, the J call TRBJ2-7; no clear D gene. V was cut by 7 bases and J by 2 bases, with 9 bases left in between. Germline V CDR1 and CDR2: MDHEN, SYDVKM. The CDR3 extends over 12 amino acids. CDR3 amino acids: CASNRVPYEQYV. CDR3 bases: TGTGCCAGCAACCGGGTACCCTACGAGCAGTACGTC.

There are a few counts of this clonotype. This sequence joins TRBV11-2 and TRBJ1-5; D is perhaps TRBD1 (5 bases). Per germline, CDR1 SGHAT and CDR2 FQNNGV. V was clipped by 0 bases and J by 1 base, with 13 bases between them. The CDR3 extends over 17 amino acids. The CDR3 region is CASSLEFGAISNQPQHF. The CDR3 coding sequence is TGTGCCAGCAGCTTAGAGTTCGGGGCAATAAGCAATCAGCCCCAGCATTTT.

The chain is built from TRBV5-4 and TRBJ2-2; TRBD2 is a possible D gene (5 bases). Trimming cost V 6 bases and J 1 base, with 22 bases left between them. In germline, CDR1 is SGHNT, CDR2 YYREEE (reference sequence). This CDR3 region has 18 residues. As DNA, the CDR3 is TGTGCCAGCACCCTACAGCCTGCAGCGGCGGGGAACACCGGGGAGCTGTTTTTT. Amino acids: CASTLQPAAAGNTGELFF.

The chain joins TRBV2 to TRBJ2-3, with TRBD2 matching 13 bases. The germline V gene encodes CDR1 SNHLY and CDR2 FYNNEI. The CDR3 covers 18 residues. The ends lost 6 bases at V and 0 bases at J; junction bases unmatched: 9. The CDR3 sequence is CASRGRRLAGGSTDTQYF. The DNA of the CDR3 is TGTGCCAGCAGGGGCCGGAGACTAGCGGGGGGAAGCACAGATACGCAGTATTTT. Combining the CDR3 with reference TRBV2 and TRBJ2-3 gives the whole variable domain EPEVTQTPSHQVTQMGQEVILRCVPISNHLYFYWYRQILGQKVEFLVSFYNNEISEKSEIFDDQFSVERPDGSNFTLKIRSTKLEDSAMYFCASRGRRLAGGSTDTQYFGPGTRLTVL.

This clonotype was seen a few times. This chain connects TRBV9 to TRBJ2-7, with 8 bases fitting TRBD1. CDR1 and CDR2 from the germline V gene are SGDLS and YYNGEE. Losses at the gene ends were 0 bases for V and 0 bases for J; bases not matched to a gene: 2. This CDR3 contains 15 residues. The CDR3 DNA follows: TGTGCCAGCAGCGTAGGGACAGGGAGCTCCTACGAGCAGTACTTC. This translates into CASSVGTGSSYEQYF.

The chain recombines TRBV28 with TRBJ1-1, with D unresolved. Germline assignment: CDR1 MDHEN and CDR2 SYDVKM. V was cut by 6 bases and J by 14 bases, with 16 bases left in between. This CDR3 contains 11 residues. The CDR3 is CASSSGPRSFF. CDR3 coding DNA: TGTGCCAGCAGCTCCGGACCGCGGTCCTTCTTT.

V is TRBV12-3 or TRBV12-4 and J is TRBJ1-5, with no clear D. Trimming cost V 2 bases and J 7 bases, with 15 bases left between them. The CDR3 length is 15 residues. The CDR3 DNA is TGTGCCAGCAGTTTAAGCGACGCCAGGCAACAGCCCCAGCATTTT. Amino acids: CASSLSDARQQPQHF.

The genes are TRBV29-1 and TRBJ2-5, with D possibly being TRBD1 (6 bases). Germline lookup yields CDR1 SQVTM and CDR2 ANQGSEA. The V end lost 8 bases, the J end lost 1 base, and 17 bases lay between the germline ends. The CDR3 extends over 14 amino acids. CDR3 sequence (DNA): TGCAGCATCAGGGGCGCGGGCGTCCAAGAGACCCAGTACTTC. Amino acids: CSIRGAGVQETQYF. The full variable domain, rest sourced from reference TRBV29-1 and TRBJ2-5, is SAVISQKPSRDICQRGTSLTIQCQVDSQVTMMFWYRQQPGQSLTLIATANQGSEATYESGFVIDKFPISRPNLTFSTLTVSNMSPEDSSIYLCSIRGAGVQETQYFGPGTRLLVL.

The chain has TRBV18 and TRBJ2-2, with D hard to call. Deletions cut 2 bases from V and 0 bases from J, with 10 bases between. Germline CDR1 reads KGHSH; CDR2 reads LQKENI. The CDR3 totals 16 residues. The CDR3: CASSPGRGSNTGELFF. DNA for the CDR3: TGTGCCAGCTCACCAGGCCGCGGTTCGAACACCGGGGAGCTGTTTTTT.

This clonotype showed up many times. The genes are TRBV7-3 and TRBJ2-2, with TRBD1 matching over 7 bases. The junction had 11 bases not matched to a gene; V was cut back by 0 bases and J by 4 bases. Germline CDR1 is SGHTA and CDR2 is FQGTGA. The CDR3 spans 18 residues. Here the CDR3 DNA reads TGTGCCAGCAGCTTAACCTCCCGGAGACAGGGCGGCACCGGGGAGCTGTTTTTT. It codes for CASSLTSRRQGGTGELFF. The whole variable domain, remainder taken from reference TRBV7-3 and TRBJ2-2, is GAGVSQTPSNKVTEKGKYVELRCDPISGHTALYWYRQSLGQGPEFLIYFQGTGAADDSGLPNDRFFAVRPEGSVSTLKIQRTERGDSAVYLCASSLTSRRQGGTGELFFGEGSRLTVL.

CDR3 sequence (DNA): TGCAGCGTGAATGAGGGGAGTAACACTGAAGCTTTCTTT. Translating gives CSVNEGSNTEAFF. This rearrangement joins TRBV29-1 to TRBJ1-1; possibly TRBD1 for D (5 bases). The CDR3 runs 13 residues. V was clipped by 6 bases and J by 2 bases, with 13 bases between them. Germline CDR1 and CDR2: SQVTM and ANQGSEA.

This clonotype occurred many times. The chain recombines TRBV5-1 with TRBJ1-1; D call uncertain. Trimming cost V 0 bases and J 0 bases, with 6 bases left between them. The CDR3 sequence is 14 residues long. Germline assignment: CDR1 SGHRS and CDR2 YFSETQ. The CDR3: CASSLGRVNTEAFF. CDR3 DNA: TGCGCCAGCAGCTTGGGGCGGGTGAACACTGAAGCTTTCTTT.

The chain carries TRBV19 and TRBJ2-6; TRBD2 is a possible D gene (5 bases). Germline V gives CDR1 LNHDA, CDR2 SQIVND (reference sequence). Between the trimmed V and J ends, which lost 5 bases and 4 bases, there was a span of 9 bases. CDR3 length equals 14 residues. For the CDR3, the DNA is TGTGCCAGTAGTCCGACGGGGGGGGCCAACGTCCTGACTTTC. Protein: CASSPTGGANVLTF.

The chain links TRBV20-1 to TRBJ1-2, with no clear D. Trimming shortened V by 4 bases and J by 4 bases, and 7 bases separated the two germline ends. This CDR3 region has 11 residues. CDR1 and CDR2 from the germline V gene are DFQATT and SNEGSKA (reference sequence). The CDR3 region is CSAIRRYGYTF. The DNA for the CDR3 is TGCAGTGCTATCCGTCGCTATGGCTACACCTTC.

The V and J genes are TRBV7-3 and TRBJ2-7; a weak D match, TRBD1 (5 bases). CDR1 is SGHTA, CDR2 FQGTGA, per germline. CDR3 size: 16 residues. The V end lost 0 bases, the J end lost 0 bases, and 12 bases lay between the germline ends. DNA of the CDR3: TGTGCCAGCAGCTTAACGGGGTCAGGGCACTCCTACGAGCAGTACTTC. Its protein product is CASSLTGSGHSYEQYF.

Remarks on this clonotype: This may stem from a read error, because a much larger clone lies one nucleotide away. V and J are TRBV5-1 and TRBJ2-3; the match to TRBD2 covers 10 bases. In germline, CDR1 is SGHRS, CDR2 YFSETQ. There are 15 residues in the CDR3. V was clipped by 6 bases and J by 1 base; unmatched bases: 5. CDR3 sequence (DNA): TGCGCCAGCAACGCCGGGACTAGCGGCACAGATACGCAGTATTTT. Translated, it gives CASNAGTSGTDTQYF.